The source of this TCR beta chain is a study of T-cell reconstitution after alpha-beta-depleted transplantation in children (TCRdb year 2016). Concerning the study at large: T-cell immune reconstitution after TCRalphabeta/CD19-depleted allogeneic hematopoietic cell transplantation in children was quantitatively tracked in the study by means of TCR repertoire profiling.

Paper-wide results and their limitations: In some patients, the high TCRbeta diversity seen at day 60 was put down to recipient T cells and intrathymic progenitors that had survived conditioning. The apparently early recovery of alphabetaT-cell counts about two months after transplant reportedly depended on only several hundred rapidly expanded clones that came from non-depleted graft cells. The frequencies of hyperexpanded clones fell over the following months, and after one year, T-cell counts and TCRbeta diversity were mostly attributed to newly produced T cells.

Via the germline V gene, CDR1 is SGHRS and CDR2 YFSETQ. V is cut back by 5 bases and J by 3 bases, with 7 bases in the junction unmatched. Including the terminal cysteine and phenylalanine, the CDR3 comprises 15 residues. Only the CDR3 part of the read is kept: 45 bases, read in frame from the first base. What this sample's treatment or condition label stands for: allogeneic hematopoietic cell transplantation with graft depleted of TCRalphabeta T cells and CD19 B cells. The transplant recipients were children given TCRalphabeta/CD19-depleted allogeneic hematopoietic cell grafts. This clonotype showed up many times. Its antigen has not been determined. No clone much larger than this one lies a single base away; base qualities are absent. Libraries came from PCR. The sequencing machine was an Illumina HiSeq 2500. TCR libraries were prepared with molecular barcoding, using unique molecular identifiers to normalize TCRbeta repertoire quantification. TCRdb took the public reads, trimmed them with fastp at Q25, ran MiXCR for clone calling and kept in-frame beta chains. Duplicate CDR3 protein sequences are folded into a single record with the most common DNA and genes. Recorded for this sample are about 300,000 distinct CDR3 sequences; 10% of them occurred a single time. The ten top clones hold 7% to 9.5% of the sample.

Specimen: PBMCs, collected before TCRalphabeta/CD19-depleted stem cell transplant. The chain is encoded by TRBV5-1 joined to TRBJ2-3; TRBD2 matches 9 bases in the middle. The source is a boy under three years old with acute myeloid leukemia, due to receive a stem cell transplant. The CDR3 here reads CASRQREVRTDTQYF. The DNA reads as follows: TGCGCCAGCAGGCAGCGGGAGGTACGAACAGATACGCAGTATTTT.